This T cell receptor beta chain was recorded in a study of T cells in Graves' hyperthyroidism and ophthalmopathy. General study results and limits: Expanded thyroid clonotypes (above 0.001) were mostly also found in blood.

Those patients with uncontrolled infection, other autoimmune disease, pregnancy or lactation were excluded. It was 10 ml of fresh peripheral blood that supplied the PBMCs. Using RNA transcripts as the source, TCR beta CDR3 regions were amplified. TCR CDR3 regions were first amplified by RT-PCR with HTBI primers. TCRdb re-derived calls from the multiplex PCR reads in MiXCR, one entry per CDR3 protein. Of 280,000 or so distinct CDR3 sequences detected, about 16% appear once; the ten largest clones hold about 30%. This clonotype was seen many times. Its matching antigen is unknown. The CDR3 totals 13 residues. CDR1 is SGHVS and CDR2 is FQNEAQ in the germline V gene. The V and J ends lost 5 bases and 2 bases respectively, with 10 bases between them.

This TCR was sampled from a woman between 45 and 60 years old with Graves' hyperthyroidism that later progressed to Graves' ophthalmopathy. The chain uses TRBV7-8 and TRBJ2-7, with D perhaps matching TRBD2 (5 bases). Sequenced sample: blood. The CDR3 DNA sequence: TGTGCCAGCAGCAGAGAGGGTCCCTACGAGCAGTACTTC. Protein product: CASSREGPYEQYF.